This record concerns one T cell receptor beta chain sequence. Trimming pared 4 bases from V and 2 bases from J, leaving 12 bases between. Germline CDR1 is KGHSH and CDR2 is LQKENI. The CDR3 is 15 residues long. This entry comes from a study of blood T cell repertoires in COVID-19. Data came from immunoSEQ multiplex PCR; TCRdb stores just in-frame clones and leaves some out. The top ten hold around 7% of the sample, which has about 160,000 clones, approximately 84% seen once. The chain employs TRBV18 and TRBJ1-5; a weak D match, TRBD1 (5 bases). The clonotype originates from a woman in her forties or fifties who had recovered from COVID-19. Sequenced sample: PBMCs or T cells enriched from blood (not recorded which). The CDR3 DNA follows: TGTGCCAGCTCACTTGCCCAAGGGGGCAATCAGCCCCAGCATTTT. Amino acid sequence: CASSLAQGGNQPQHF.